This TCR beta chain stems from a study of cytomegalovirus exposure and HLA in healthy donors. The overall study: A prior analysis found about 120 million unique TCR beta sequences from approximately 200 million T cells.

Regarding this clone: Its antigen is still unknown.

Study-wide results and limits: Follow-up analysis later connected one missense variant in DCLRE1C with trimming of TCR beta V- and J-genes. The authors listed 150 to 200 TCR beta chains as cytomegalovirus-associated.

This CDR3 is 14 amino acids long. CDR1 is MNHEY, CDR2 SVGAGI, per germline. The J segment lost 7 bases and the V segment lost 6 bases, leaving 9 bases of the junction unmatched. The primer mix had 60 Vbeta and 13 Jbeta primers. TCRdb's table, derived via immunoSEQ multiplex PCR, lists solely in-frame clones and lacks some. The table has about 140,000 clones, approximately 79% seen once. This chain uses TRBV6-5 with TRBJ1-5; 7 positions match TRBD1. Sample: PBMCs. The TCR was taken from a man between 35 and 55 years old in good health and CMV-seropositive. CDR3 residues: CASRRTGRNQPQHF. Here the CDR3 DNA reads TGTGCCAGCAGGAGGACAGGTCGAAACCAGCCCCAGCATTTT.